The sequence of this T cell receptor (beta chain) was determined in a study of cytomegalovirus exposure and HLA in healthy donors. The protocol was immunoSEQ multiplex PCR, while the TCRdb copy is restricted to in-frame clones and leaves out a portion. The repertoire consists of 100,000 to 150,000 clones, with about 84% occurring once and the leading ten covering around 5%. The TCR was taken from a man aged 18 to 35 in good health and CMV-seronegative. Sequencing input: PBMCs.

CDR3 protein: CAISERTGVSGANVLTF. The CDR3 coding sequence is TGTGCCATCAGTGAAAGGACAGGGGTCTCTGGGGCCAACGTCCTGACTTTC. The V gene is TRBV10-3, the J gene TRBJ2-6; 9 positions agree with TRBD1. Germline-derived CDR1 and CDR2 are ENHRY and SYGVKD. The CDR3 covers 17 residues. The V and J ends lost 3 bases and 0 bases, in that order; junction bases with no gene match: 3.